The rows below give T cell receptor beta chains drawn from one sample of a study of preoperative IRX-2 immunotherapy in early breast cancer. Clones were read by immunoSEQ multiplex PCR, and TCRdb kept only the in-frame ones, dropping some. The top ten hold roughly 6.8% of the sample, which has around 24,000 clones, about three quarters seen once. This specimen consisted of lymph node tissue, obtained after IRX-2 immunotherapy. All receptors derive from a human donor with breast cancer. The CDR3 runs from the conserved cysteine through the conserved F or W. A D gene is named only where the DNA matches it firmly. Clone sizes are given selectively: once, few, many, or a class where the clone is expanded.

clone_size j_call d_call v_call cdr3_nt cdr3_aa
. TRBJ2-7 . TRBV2 TGTGCCAGCAGTGATGTTAAGGGTAGGGGCTACGAGCAGTACTTC CASSDVKGRGYEQYF
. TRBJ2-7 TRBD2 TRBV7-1 TGTGCCAGCAGCTTAGGCAGGCTAGCGGCCTCCTACGAGCAGTACTTC CASSLGRLAASYEQYF
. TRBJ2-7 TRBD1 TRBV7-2 TGTGCCAGCAGCTCCCGCTCGACAGGGGGTAACGAGCAGTACTTC CASSSRSTGGNEQYF
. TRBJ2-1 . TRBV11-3 TGTGCCAGCAGCCTTTACCCTGGACGGTCCTACAATGAGCAGTTCTTC CASSLYPGRSYNEQFF
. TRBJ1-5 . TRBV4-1 TGCGCCAGCAGCCAAGATAGAACGGAATATCAGCCCCAGCATTTT CASSQDRTEYQPQHF
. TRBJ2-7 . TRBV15 TGTGCCACCAGCAGTCGACGGGAAGCCTACGAGCAGTACTTC CATSSRREAYEQYF
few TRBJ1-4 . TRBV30 TGTGCCTGGAGTGTAAAACGGGGTCAATATGAAAAACTGTTTTTT CAWSVKRGQYEKLFF
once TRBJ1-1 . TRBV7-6 TGTGCCAGCAGCTTAGGGTCGACCAGGGGCACTGAAGCTTTCTTT CASSLGSTRGTEAFF
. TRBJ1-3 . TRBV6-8 TGTGCCAGCAGGGTAGTCTTCTCTGGAAACACCATATATTTT CASRVVFSGNTIYF
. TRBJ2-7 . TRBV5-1 TGCGCCAGCAGCGTTGGACAGGGAGGGTACGAGCAGTACTTC CASSVGQGGYEQYF
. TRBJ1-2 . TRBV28 TGTGCCAGCAGCAACCCCATACAGGGCTACTATGGCTACACCTTC CASSNPIQGYYGYTF
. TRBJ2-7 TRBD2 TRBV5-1 TGCGCCAGCAGCTCCTCGGGAGGGACGGTGTACGAGCAGTACTTC CASSSSGGTVYEQYF
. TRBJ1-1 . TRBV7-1 TGTGCCAGCAGCTTAGGGATAAGGGGGTTGAACACTGAAGCTTTCTTT CASSLGIRGLNTEAFF
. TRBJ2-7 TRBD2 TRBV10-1 TGCGCCAGCAGTGATCGAAAGGGTAGCGGGAGCTACGAGCAGTACTTC CASSDRKGSGSYEQYF
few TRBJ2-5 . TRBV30 TGTGCCTGGAGTGTAGCCGGAGGGCAGACCCAGTACTTC CAWSVAGGQTQYF
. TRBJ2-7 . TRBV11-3 TGTGCCAGCAGCTTAGATCAAGGATTCTACGAGCAGTACTTC CASSLDQGFYEQYF
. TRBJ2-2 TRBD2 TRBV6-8 TGTGCCAGCGGCACTAGCGGGATTGGACTCAACACCGGGGAGCTGTTTTTT CASGTSGIGLNTGELFF
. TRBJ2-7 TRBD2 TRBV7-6 TGTGCCAGCAGCACCTATCAAAGCGGGGCCTACGAGCAGTATTTC CASSTYQSGAYEQYF
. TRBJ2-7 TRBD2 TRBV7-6 TGTGCCAGCAGCTTTAGCGGGAGGGTCGGCGAGCAGTACTTC CASSFSGRVGEQYF
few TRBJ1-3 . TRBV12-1 TGTGCCAGCAGTCCCCGTGGGAGGGAGAGCTCTGGAAACACCATATATTTT CASSPRGRESSGNTIYF
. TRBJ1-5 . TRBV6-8 TGTGCCAGCACCACGCGGCAGGGCGATCAGCCCCAGCATTTT CASTTRQGDQPQHF
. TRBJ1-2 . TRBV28 TGTGCCAGCAGTTTTAAGGGGCCCACTATCCCCCCCACCTTC CASSFKGPTIPPTF
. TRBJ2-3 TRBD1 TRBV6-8 TGTGCCAGCAGTGCGACAGGGTTCGACACAGATACGCAGTATTTT CASSATGFDTDTQYF
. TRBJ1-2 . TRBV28 TGTGCCAGCAGTGAAGGTGGTGGGGGCTCTAACTATGGCTACACCTTC CASSEGGGGSNYGYTF
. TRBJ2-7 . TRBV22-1 TGTGCCAGCAGCGGGACAGGGACCCCCAACGAGCAGTACTTC CASSGTGTPNEQYF
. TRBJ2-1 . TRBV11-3 TGTGCCAGCAGCCTCACGACTAGCAGGGGGGGCGATGAGCAGTTCTTC CASSLTTSRGGDEQFF
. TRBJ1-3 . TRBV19 TGTGCCAGTACCGGAGGGATCTCTGGAAACACCATATATTTT CASTGGISGNTIYF
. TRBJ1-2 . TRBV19 TGTGCCAGTAGTATAGAAGGTCTCTATGGCTACACCTTC CASSIEGLYGYTF
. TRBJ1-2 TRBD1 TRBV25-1 TGTGCCAGAGGGAGACAGGGGGTGTGGGGCTACACCTTC CARGRQGVWGYTF
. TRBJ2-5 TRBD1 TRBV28 TGTGCCAGCAGTCCCCGGACAGGGGCCGAGACCCAGTACTTC CASSPRTGAETQYF
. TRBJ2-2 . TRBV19 TGTGCCAGTACCGCCTTGAGGCAGGGCACCGGGGAGCTGTTTTTT CASTALRQGTGELFF
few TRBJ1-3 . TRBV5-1 TGCGCCAGCAAGCACACCCCGGAGGGAAACACCATATATTTT CASKHTPEGNTIYF
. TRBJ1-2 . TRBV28 TGTGCCAGCAGTTTCACAGGCTCCAGGGGTGGCTACACCTTC CASSFTGSRGGYTF
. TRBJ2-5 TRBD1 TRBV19 TGTGCCAGTAAGTCCCGACAGGGGCAAGAGACCCAGTACTTC CASKSRQGQETQYF
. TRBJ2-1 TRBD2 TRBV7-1 TGTGCCAGCAGCCAGGGACTAGCGCTTAACAATGAGCAGTTCTTC CASSQGLALNNEQFF
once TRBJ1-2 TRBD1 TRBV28 TGTGCCAGCAGTCCCGGGACAGCTTTTTATGGCTACACCTTC CASSPGTAFYGYTF
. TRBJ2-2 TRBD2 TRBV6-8 TGTGCCAGCAGTCGCCTAGGGACTAGCGGGAGTCGGGGCGGGGAGCTGTTTTTT CASSRLGTSGSRGGELFF
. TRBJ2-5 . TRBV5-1 TGCGCCAGCAGCTTGCGGACGCAAGCGGAGACCCAGTACTTC CASSLRTQAETQYF
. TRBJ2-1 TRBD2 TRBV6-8 TGTGCTAGCCATCTAGCGGGAGGGAGGAATGAGCAGTTCTTC CASHLAGGRNEQFF
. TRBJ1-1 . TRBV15 TGTGCCACCAGCAGAGAGATTTTAGGGGGCACTGAAGCTTTCTTT CATSREILGGTEAFF
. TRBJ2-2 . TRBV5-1 TGCGCCAGCAGCTTTGGCGAAGGGACCGGGGAGCTGTTTTTT CASSFGEGTGELFF
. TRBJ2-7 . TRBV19 TGTGCCAGTAGTACGACAGTAGTGGGCGAGCAGTACTTC CASSTTVVGEQYF